Included here is one TCR beta chain sequence, with context. Produced via immunoSEQ multiplex PCR; TCRdb's table is partial and in-frame only. The sample includes some 13,000 clones, about 80% seen only once; the top ten take 12%. This sample was included in a study of technical replicates of blood from several donors. Germline CDR1 and CDR2: MNHEY and SVGAGI. Trimming pared 6 bases from V and 3 bases from J, leaving 15 bases between. CDR3 length: 15 amino acids. The chain recombines TRBV6-5 with TRBJ1-3; possible D gene TRBD1, 6 bases. The origin of this receptor is a human donor in good health. The material sequenced was PBMCs. CDR3 DNA sequence: TGTGCCAGCAGGTCCATTGGGACAAGTGGAAACACCATATATTTT. This encodes CASRSIGTSGNTIYF.